The 14 T cell receptor beta chains below come from one sample, sequenced in a study of blood T cell repertoires in COVID-19. Measured with immunoSEQ multiplex PCR; TCRdb has only the in-frame clones, and not every one. The sample has fewer than 60,000 clones; around 90% are singletons. Sequenced material: peripheral blood. Receptors originate from a human donor in a cohort sampled during active COVID-19.

This chain joins TRBV12-2 and TRBJ2-2; the table gives TRBD1 as D, unverified against the DNA. TRBV12-2 is noted as a pseudogene. The CDR3 length is 19 residues. CDR3 amino acids: CASRLESKAGTGPAGELFF. Here the CDR3 DNA reads TGTGCAAGTCGCTTAGAGTCGAAGGCCGGGACAGGACCCGCCGGGGAGCTGTTTTTT.

The V call is TRBV4-3, the J call TRBJ1-2; no clear D. CDR3 length equals 14 residues. Deletions cut 3 bases from V and 5 bases from J, with 13 bases between. Germline CDR1 reads LGHNA; CDR2 reads YSLEER. In DNA, the CDR3 is TGCGCCAGCAGCCAGGGCCGGTGGGAGTATGGCTACACCTTC. Amino acid sequence: CASSQGRWEYGYTF.

The V call is TRBV3-1 (or the pseudogene TRBV3-2), the J call TRBJ1-5, with D possibly matching TRBD1 (5 bases). V lost 1 base and J lost 6, with 13 bases in between. Germline CDR1 LGHDT, CDR2 YNNKEL (reference sequence). The CDR3 covers 15 residues. The CDR3 sequence is CASSQVGGEGQPQHF. DNA for the CDR3: TGTGCCAGCAGCCAAGTTGGGGGGGAAGGTCAGCCCCAGCATTTT.

The chain uses TRBV14 and TRBJ2-7, with D tentatively TRBD1 (6 bases). Germline V lookup: CDR1 SGHDN, CDR2 FVKESK. The CDR3 covers 16 residues. V lost 3 bases and J 2 bases, leaving 17 bases between the germline ends. CDR3 protein: CASSQGPRTAAYEQYF. CDR3 bases: TGTGCCAGCAGCCAGGGTCCTAGGACAGCCGCCTACGAGCAGTACTTC.

The chain has TRBV18 and TRBJ1-4; D is unclear. Deletions cut 3 bases from V and 8 bases from J, with 4 bases between. This CDR3 spans 11 amino acids. The germline CDR1 and CDR2 sequences are KGHSH and LQKENI. CDR3 in DNA: TGTGCCAGCTCACCGGGCGAAAAACTGTTTTTT. Translating it yields CASSPGEKLFF.

For this clone: A read error is likely, as this CDR3 ends without the conserved phenylalanine or tryptophan. This chain uses TRBV3-1 (or the pseudogene TRBV3-2) with TRBJ1-2; weak D call: TRBD1 (6 bases). V shed 8 bases and J shed 4 bases, with 14 bases lying between them. There are 13 residues in the CDR3. Germline-derived CDR1 and CDR2 are LGHDT and YNNKEL (reference sequence). In DNA form, the CDR3 reads TGTGCCAGCGGGAAACAGGGCCCCTATGGCTACACCCTC. Its translation is CASGKQGPYGYTL.

This sequence joins TRBV19 and TRBJ1-6; the D gene is possibly TRBD1 (5 bases). In germline, CDR1 is LNHDA, CDR2 SQIVND (reference sequence). CDR3 length: 16 amino acids. V lost 5 bases and J lost 9, with 20 bases in between. CDR3 bases: TGTGCCAGTAGTGCAGGATCCGGGACGGGGGGTTCACCCCTCCACTTT. This codes for CASSAGSGTGGSPLHF.

This clone showed up just once. The chain links TRBV5-4 to TRBJ2-1; D gene uncertain. Trimming removed 2 bases from V and 2 bases from J, with 5 bases in between. Germline values: CDR1 SGHNT, CDR2 YYREEE (reference sequence). CDR3 length equals 13 residues. This CDR3 reads CASSLQPYNEQFF. CDR3 bases: TGTGCCAGCAGCTTACAGCCCTACAATGAGCAGTTCTTC.

This clone is a singleton in its sample. The CDR3 region is CAISDTSREAGNTIYF. DNA of the CDR3: TGTGCCATCAGTGACACTAGCAGGGAGGCTGGAAACACCATATATTTT. The chain has TRBV10-3 and TRBJ1-3; D is possibly TRBD1 (5 bases). The CDR3 extends over 16 amino acids. Trimming shortened V by 3 bases and J by 2 bases, and 14 bases separated the two germline ends. Germline V gene data show CDR1 as ENHRY and CDR2 as SYGVKD.

V usage is TRBV4-3 and J usage is TRBJ2-6, with no clear D. This CDR3 is 15 amino acids long. Trimming took off 4 bases at V and 0 bases at J, with 7 bases between the two ends. Germline assignment: CDR1 LGHNA and CDR2 YSLEER. The CDR3 nucleotides are TGCGCCAGCAGCCTAGGAGACTCTGGGGCCAACGTCCTGACTTTC. It codes for CASSLGDSGANVLTF.

The V call is TRBV19, the J call TRBJ1-6, with 12 bases aligning to TRBD1. J was trimmed by 6 bases and V by 3 bases; bases with no gene match: 0. The germline V gene has CDR1 LNHDA and CDR2 SQIVND (reference sequence). The CDR3 contains 15 residues. The CDR3 DNA reads as TGTGCCAGTAGTATGGGACAGGGGGCTAATTCACCCCTCCACTTT. Translating gives CASSMGQGANSPLHF.

This clone was seen only once. The CDR3 is CAWSLWGQGHTVRYF. CDR3 DNA: TGTGCCTGGAGTTTGTGGGGGCAGGGGCACACCGTTCGGTACTTC. The V and J genes are TRBV30 and TRBJ2-7, with D maybe TRBD1 (6 bases). V was cut by 2 bases and J by 12 bases, with 26 bases left in between. The CDR3 sequence is 15 residues long. Germline-derived CDR1 and CDR2 are GTSNPN and SVGIG (reference sequence).

V gene TRBV25-1 combines with J gene TRBJ2-7; D is perhaps TRBD1 (6 bases). There are 12 residues in the CDR3. Trimming left V 2 bases short and J 4 bases short, with 6 bases between. Germline CDR1 reads MGHDK; CDR2 reads SYGVNS. Here the CDR3 DNA reads TGTGCCAGCAGTGAAACAGGGTACGAGCAGTACTTC. Amino acid sequence: CASSETGYEQYF.

The chain couples TRBV11-2 to TRBJ1-1; TRBD1 matches 8 bases. Trimming removed 4 bases from V and 8 bases from J; junction bases left unmatched: 21. The germline CDR1 and CDR2 sequences are SGHAT and FQNNGV. The CDR3 has 18 amino acids. The CDR3 sequence: CASSSPDRGSFVLGEAFF. The CDR3, as DNA: TGTGCCAGCAGCTCCCCCGACAGGGGATCGTTCGTTCTGGGAGAAGCTTTCTTT. The whole variable domain, filled in from reference TRBV11-2 and TRBJ1-1, reads EAGVAQSPRYKIIEKRQSVAFWCNPISGHATLYWYQQILGQGPKLLIQFQNNGVVDDSQLPKDRFSAERLKGVDSTLKIQPAKLEDSAVYLCASSSPDRGSFVLGEAFFGQGTRLTVV.